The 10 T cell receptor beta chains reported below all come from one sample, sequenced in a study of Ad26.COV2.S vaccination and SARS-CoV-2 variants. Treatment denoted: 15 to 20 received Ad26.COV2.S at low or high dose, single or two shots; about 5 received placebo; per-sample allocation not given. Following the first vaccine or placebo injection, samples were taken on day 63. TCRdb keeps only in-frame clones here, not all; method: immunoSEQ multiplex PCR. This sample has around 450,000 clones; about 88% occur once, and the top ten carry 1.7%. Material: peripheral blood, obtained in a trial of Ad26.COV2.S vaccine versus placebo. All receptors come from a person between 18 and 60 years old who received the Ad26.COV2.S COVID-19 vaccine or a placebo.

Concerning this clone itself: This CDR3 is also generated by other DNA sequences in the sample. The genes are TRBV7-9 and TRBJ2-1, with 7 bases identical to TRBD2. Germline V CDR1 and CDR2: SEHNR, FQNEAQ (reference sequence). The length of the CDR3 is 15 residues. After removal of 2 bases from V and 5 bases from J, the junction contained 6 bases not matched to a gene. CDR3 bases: TGTGCCAGCAGCTTATCTAGCGGCCGAAACAATGAGCAGTTCTTC. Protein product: CASSLSSGRNNEQFF.

CDR3 loop: CASRKIGQDNYGYTF. CDR3 DNA sequence: TGTGCCAGTAGGAAAATCGGACAGGATAACTATGGCTACACCTTC. This chain links TRBV19 with TRBJ1-2, with 7 nucleotides matching TRBD1. The V gene end was trimmed by 6 bases and the J gene end by 1 base; junction bases not matched to a gene: 8. Germline-derived CDR1 and CDR2 are LNHDA and SQIVND (reference sequence). There are 15 residues in the CDR3.

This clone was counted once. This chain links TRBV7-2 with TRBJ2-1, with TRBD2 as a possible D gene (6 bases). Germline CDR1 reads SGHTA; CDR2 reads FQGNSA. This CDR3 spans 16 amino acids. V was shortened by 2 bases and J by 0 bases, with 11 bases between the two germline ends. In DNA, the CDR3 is TGTGCCAGCAGCTTACAGGCGGGGCCCTCCTACAATGAGCAGTTCTTC. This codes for CASSLQAGPSYNEQFF.

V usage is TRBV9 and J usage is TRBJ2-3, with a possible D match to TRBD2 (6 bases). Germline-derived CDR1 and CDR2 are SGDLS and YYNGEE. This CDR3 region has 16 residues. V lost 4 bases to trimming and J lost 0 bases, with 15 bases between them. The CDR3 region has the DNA TGTGCCAGCAGCCCAGGGACTCTTTTTAGCACAGATACGCAGTATTTT. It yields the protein CASSPGTLFSTDTQYF.

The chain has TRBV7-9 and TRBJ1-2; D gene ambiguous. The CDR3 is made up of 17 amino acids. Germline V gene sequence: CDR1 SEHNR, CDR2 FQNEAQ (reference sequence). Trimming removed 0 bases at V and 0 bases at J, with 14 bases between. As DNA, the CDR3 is TGTGCCAGCAGCTTAGCGGAGCTGGCCTCCTCTAACTATGGCTACACCTTC. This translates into CASSLAELASSNYGYTF.

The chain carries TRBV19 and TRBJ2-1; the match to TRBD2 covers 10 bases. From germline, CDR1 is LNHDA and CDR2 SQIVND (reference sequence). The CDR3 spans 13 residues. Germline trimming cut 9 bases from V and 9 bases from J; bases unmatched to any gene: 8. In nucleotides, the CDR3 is TGTGCCAGCCGAGCGGGAGGGCTCAGTGAGCAGTTCTTC. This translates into CASRAGGLSEQFF.

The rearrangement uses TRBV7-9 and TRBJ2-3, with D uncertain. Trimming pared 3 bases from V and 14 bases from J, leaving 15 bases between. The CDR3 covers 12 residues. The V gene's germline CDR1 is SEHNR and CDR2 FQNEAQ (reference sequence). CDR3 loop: CASSFFGNPAYF. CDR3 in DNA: TGTGCCAGCAGCTTTTTCGGCAACCCGGCGTATTTT.

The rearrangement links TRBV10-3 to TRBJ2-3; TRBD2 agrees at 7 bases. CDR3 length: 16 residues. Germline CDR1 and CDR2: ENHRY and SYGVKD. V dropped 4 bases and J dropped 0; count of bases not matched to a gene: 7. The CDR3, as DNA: TGTGCCATCAGTGCCGGGCGCGGGGGTAGCACAGATACGCAGTATTTT. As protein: CAISAGRGGSTDTQYF.

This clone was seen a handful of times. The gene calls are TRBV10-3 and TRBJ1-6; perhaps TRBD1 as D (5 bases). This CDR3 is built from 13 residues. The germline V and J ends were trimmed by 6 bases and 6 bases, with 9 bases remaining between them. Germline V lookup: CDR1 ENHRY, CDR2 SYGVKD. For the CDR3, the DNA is TGTGCCATCAGGCGGGACGGTAATTCACCCCTCCACTTT. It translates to CAIRRDGNSPLHF.

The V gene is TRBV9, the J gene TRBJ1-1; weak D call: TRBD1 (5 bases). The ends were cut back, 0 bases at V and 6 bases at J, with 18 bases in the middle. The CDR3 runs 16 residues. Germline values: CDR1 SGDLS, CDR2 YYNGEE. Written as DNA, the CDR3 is TGTGCCAGCAGCGTAGCTGGGGTGTGGGGCGCGGCTGAAGCTTTCTTT. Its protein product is CASSVAGVWGAAEAFF.